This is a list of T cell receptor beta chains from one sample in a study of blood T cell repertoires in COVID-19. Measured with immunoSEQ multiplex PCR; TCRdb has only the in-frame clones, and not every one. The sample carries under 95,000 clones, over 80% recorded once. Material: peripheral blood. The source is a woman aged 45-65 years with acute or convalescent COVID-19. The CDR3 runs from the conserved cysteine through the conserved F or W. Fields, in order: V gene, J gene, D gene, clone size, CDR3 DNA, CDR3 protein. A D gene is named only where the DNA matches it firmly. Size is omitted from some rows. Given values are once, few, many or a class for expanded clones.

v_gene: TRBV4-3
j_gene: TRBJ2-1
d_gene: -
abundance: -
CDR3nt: TGCGCCAGCAGCGTGGGACTCCCACGGGGCAATGAGCAGTTCTTC
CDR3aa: CASSVGLPRGNEQFF

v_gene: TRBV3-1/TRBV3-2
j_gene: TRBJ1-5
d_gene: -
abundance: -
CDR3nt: TGTGCCAGCAGCCCTGGCCTCAATCAGCCCCAGCATTTT
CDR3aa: CASSPGLNQPQHF

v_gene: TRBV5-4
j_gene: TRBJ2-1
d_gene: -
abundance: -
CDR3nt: TGTGCCACCCAAAGCGGAGACTTGGGTGAGCAGTTCTTC
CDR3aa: CATQSGDLGEQFF

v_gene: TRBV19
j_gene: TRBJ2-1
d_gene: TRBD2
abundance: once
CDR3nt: TGTGCCAGTAGTATAGGGAGGACTAGCGGGAGAGGTGAGCAGTTCTTC
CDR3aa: CASSIGRTSGRGEQFF

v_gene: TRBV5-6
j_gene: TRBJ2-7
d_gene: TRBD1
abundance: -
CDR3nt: TGTGCCAGCAGCAGGGACAGACTCTACGAGCAGTACTTC
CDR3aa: CASSRDRLYEQYF

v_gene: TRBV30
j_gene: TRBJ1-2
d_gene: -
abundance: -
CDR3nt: TGTGCCTGCGGACTGGGGGCGGGCGGCTACACCTTC
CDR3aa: CACGLGAGGYTF

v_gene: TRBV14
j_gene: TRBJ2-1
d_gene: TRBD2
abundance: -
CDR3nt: TGTGCCAGCAGCCAAGATCCGAGCCCGGTATTTGCGGGGGTCTCCTACAATGAGCAGTTCTTC
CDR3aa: CASSQDPSPVFAGVSYNEQFF

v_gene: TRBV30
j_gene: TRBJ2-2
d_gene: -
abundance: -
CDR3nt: TGTGCCTGGAGTAAAACGTCTTCGGGCGGGGAGCTGTTTTTT
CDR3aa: CAWSKTSSGGELFF

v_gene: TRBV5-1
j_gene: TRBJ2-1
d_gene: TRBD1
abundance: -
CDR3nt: TGCGCCAGCAGCATCAGGACAGGGGATGAGCAGTTCTTC
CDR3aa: CASSIRTGDEQFF

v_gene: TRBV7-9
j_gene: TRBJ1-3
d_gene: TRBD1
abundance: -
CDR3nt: TGTGCCACCTCCGGGACAGTTGGAAACACCATATATTTT
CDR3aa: CATSGTVGNTIYF

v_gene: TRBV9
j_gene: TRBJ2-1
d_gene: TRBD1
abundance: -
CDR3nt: TGTGCCAGCAGCGCGGGGACAGGGATCTTCAATGATGAGCAGTTCTTC
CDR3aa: CASSAGTGIFNDEQFF

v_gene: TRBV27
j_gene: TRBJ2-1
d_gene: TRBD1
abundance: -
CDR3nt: TGTGCCAGCAGGAGTCCCGGGACAGGGTCCAATGAGCAGTTCTTC
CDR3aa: CASRSPGTGSNEQFF

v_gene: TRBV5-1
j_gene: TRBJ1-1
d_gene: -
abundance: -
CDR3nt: TGCGCCAGCAGCTTACAGGGTACTGAAGCTTTCTTT
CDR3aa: CASSLQGTEAFF

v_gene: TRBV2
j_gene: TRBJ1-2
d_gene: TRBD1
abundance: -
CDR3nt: TGTGCCAGCAGTATTTCACAGGGGGGTTTAGGTGGCTACACCTTC
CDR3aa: CASSISQGGLGGYTF

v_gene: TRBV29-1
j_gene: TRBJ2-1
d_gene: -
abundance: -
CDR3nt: TGCAGCGGGGGACTGCTAAACAATGAGCAGTTCTTC
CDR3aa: CSGGLLNNEQFF

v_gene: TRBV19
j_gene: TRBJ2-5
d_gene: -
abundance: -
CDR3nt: TGTGCCAGTAGTACTTGGGGAAGGGGGGAGACCCAGTACTTC
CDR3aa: CASSTWGRGETQYF

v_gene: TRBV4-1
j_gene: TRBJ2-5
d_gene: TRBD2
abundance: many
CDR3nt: TGCGCCAGCAGCCAAGTGGGCGGGAGCGGAGAGACCCAGTACTTC
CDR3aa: CASSQVGGSGETQYF

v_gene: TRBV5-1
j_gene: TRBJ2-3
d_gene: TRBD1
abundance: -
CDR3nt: TGCGCCACCACGAGGACAGGGAGTACAGATACGCAGTATTTT
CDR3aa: CATTRTGSTDTQYF

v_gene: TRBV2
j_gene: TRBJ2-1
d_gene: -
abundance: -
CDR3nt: TGTGCCAGCAGTTCCCTCGCGGGGCACAATGAGCAGTTCTTC
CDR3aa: CASSSLAGHNEQFF

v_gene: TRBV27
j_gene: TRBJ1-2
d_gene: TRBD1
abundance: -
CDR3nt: TGTGCCAGCAGTTACGGGACAGGGGACTATGGCTACACCTTC
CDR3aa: CASSYGTGDYGYTF

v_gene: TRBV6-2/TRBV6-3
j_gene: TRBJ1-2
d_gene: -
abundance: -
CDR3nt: TGTGCCAGCAGTACCCGACAGCTCTCTAGGGACTATGGCTACACCTTC
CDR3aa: CASSTRQLSRDYGYTF

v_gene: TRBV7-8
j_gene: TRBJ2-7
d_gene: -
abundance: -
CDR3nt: TGTGCCAGCAAGTTGAGACGGGACTACGAGCAGTACTTC
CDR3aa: CASKLRRDYEQYF

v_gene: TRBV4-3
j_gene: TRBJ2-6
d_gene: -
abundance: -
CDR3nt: TGCGCCAGCAGCCAAGATTGGGGCTACTCTGGGGCCAACGTCCTGACTTTC
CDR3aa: CASSQDWGYSGANVLTF

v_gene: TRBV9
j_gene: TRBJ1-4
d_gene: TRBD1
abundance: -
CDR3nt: TGTGCCAGCAGCTTACAGGGGGCGATTCGAGAAAAACTGTTTTTT
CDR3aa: CASSLQGAIREKLFF

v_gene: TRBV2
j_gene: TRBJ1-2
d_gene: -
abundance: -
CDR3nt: TGTGCCAGCCGGGACATAACGGCCTATGGCTACACCTTC
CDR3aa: CASRDITAYGYTF

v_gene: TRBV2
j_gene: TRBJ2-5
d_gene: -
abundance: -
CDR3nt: TGTGCCAGCAAAAAGGGGTACCAAGAGACCCAGTACTTC
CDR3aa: CASKKGYQETQYF

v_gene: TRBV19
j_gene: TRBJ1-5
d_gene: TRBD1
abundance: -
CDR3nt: TGTGCCAGTAGCGCTCCCGGACAGGTCGGTCGGCCCCAGCATTTT
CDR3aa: CASSAPGQVGRPQHF

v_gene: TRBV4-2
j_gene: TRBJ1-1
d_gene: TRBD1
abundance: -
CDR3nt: TGTGCCAGCAGCCAAGCAGGGGGCCAGAACACTGAAGCTTTCTTT
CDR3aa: CASSQAGGQNTEAFF

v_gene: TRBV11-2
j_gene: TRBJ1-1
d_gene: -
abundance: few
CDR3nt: TGTGCCAGCAGCTTAGATCTGGAGGCGGTGAACACTGAAGCTTTCTTT
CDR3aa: CASSLDLEAVNTEAFF

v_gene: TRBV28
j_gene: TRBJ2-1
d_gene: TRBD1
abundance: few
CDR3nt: TGTGCCAGCAGCGGGACAGGGGCAGAAAACTACAATGAGCAGTTCTTC
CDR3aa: CASSGTGAENYNEQFF

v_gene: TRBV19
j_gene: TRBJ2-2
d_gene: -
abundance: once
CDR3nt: TGTGCCAGTAGTATACAGGTTTCCGCGAACACCGGGGAGCTGTTTTTT
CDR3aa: CASSIQVSANTGELFF

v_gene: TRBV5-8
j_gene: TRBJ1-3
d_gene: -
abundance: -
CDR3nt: TGTGCCAGCAGCTTGTCCACTGGAAACACCATATATTTT
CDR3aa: CASSLSTGNTIYF

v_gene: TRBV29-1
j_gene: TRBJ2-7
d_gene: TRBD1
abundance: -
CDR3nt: TGCAGCGTAGGGACAGGGACCTACGAGCAGTACTTC
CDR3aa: CSVGTGTYEQYF

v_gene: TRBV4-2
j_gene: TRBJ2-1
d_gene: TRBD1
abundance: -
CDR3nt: TGTGCCAGCAGCCAAGACGGACAGGGCCTAGCGTTCTTC
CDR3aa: CASSQDGQGLAFF

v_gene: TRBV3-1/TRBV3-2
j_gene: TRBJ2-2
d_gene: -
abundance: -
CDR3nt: TGTGCCAGCAGCCACCTCCAAAACAGGGTCACCGGGGAGCTGTTTTTT
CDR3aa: CASSHLQNRVTGELFF

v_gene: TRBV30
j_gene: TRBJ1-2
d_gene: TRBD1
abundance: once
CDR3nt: TGTGCCTCCCGCCTGCAGGGGGACTTCTATGGCTACACCTTC
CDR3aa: CASRLQGDFYGYTF

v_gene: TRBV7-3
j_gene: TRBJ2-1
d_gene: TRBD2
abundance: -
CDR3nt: TGTGCCAGCAGCCCTCTTGGACTAGCGCAGAATGAGCAGTTCTTC
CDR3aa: CASSPLGLAQNEQFF

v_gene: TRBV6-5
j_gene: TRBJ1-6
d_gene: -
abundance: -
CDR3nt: TGTGCCAGCAGGGACAGCGTCAGATCACCCCTCCACTTT
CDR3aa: CASRDSVRSPLHF

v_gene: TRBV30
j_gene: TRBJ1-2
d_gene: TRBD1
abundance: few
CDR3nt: TGTGCCTGGAGTGGCGGGACAGTGACTTATGGCTACACCTTC
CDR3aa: CAWSGGTVTYGYTF

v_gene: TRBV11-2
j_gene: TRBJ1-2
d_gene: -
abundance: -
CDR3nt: TGTGCCAGCAGCTTCGGGTCTCTCAACTATGGCTACACCTTC
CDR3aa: CASSFGSLNYGYTF

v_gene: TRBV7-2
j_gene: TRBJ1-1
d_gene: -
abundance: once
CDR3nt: TGTGCCAGCAGCCAAGAAGGGACACCCATCGGGGCTTTCTTT
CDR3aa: CASSQEGTPIGAFF

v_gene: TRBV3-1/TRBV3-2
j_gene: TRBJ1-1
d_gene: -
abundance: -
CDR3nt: TGTGCCAGCAGATCGGACACAACAGAAGCTTTCTTT
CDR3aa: CASRSDTTEAFF

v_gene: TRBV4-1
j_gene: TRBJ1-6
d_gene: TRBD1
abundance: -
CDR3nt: TGCGCCAGCAGCCTCGGACAGGGGGCGAGGAATTCACCCCTCCACTTT
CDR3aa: CASSLGQGARNSPLHF

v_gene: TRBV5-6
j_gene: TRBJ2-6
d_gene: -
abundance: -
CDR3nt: TGTGCCAGCAGCCTGCGGGGGCCCGGGGCCAACGTCCTGACTTTC
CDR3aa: CASSLRGPGANVLTF

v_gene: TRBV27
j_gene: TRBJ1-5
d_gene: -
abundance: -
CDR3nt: TGTGCCAGCAGTTTATGGTCAGGGGCCGCACGTCGTAGCAATCAGCCCCAGCATTTT
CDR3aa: CASSLWSGAARRSNQPQHF

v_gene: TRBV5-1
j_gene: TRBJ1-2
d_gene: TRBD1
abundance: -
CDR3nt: TGCGCCAGCAGCTTGGGAAACCGGGACAGCTATGGCTACACCTTC
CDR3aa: CASSLGNRDSYGYTF

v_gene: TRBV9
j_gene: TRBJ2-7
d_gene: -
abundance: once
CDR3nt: TGTGCCAGCAGCGAATCCGGGACACTTTATTCCTACGAGCAGTACTTC
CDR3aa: CASSESGTLYSYEQYF

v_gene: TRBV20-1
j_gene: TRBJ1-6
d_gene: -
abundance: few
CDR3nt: TGCAGTGCTAGAGATCGGGGGCCCCTCCACTTT
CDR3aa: CSARDRGPLHF

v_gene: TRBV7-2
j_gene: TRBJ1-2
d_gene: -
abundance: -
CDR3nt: TGTGCCAGCCGCGGGCAGCAGAGTAACTATGGCTACACCTTC
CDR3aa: CASRGQQSNYGYTF

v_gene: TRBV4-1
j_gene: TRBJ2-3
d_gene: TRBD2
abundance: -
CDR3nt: TGCGCCAGCAGCCAAGCCAAGATGGGGGGGACAGATACGCAGTATTTT
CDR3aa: CASSQAKMGGTDTQYF

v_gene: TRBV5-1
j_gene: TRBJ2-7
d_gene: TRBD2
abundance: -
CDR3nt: TGCGCCAACAAGGCGGGGGACTACGAGCAGTACTTC
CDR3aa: CANKAGDYEQYF